The next 19 T cell receptor beta chains were all read from a single sample in a study of CD8+CD57+ T cells in acquired aplastic anemia. TCR beta VDJ and CDR3 profiling used genomic DNA as template. Each CDR3 protein gets one entry after TCRdb re-called the reads with MiXCR. The data show 180,000 or so distinct CDR3 sequences, 35% to 50% seen once. Specimen: sorted CD4+, CD8+, or CD8+CD57+ T cells (not recorded which) from PBMCs. The receptor source for this set is a human donor in good health.

The J gene is TRBJ1-1, the V gene TRBV19; the match to TRBD1 covers 8 bases. This CDR3 spans 15 amino acids. Germline V CDR1 and CDR2: LNHDA, SQIVND (reference sequence). J lost 4 bases, V lost 3 bases, and 7 bases had no gene match. The CDR3 is CASSMGRGRGTEAFF. The CDR3 DNA reads TGTGCCAGTAGTATGGGCAGGGGGCGAGGCACTGAAGCTTTCTTT. The full variable domain, with the rest looked up from reference TRBV19 and TRBJ1-1, is DGGITQSPKYLFRKEGQNVTLSCEQNLNHDAMYWYRQDPGQGLRLIYYSQIVNDFQKGDIAEGYSVSREKKESFPLTVTSAQKNPTAFYLCASSMGRGRGTEAFFGQGTRLTVV.

This clonotype was picked up many times. The chain combines TRBV10-3 with TRBJ2-4; D gene ambiguous. This CDR3 contains 14 residues. V lost 0 bases, J lost 2 bases, and 5 bases lay in between. Germline CDR1 ENHRY, CDR2 SYGVKD. CDR3 region: CAISESNTKNIQYF. CDR3 DNA sequence: TGTGCCATCAGTGAGTCAAACACCAAAAACATTCAGTACTTC.

This clonotype was observed a handful of times. The chain joins TRBV7-9 to TRBJ1-6, with no clear D. The V end was cut by 3 bases, the J end by 14 bases, with 11 bases between. Per germline, CDR1 SEHNR and CDR2 FQNEAQ (reference sequence). The CDR3 runs to 12 residues. The CDR3 coding sequence is TGTGCCAGCAGCTTGGTTGGGGAAACCCTCCACTTT. Protein sequence: CASSLVGETLHF.

This clonotype came up many times. A much larger clone sits a single nucleotide away, making a read error possible. The J gene is TRBJ1-1, the V gene TRBV7-9; no clear D. In germline, CDR1 is SEHNR, CDR2 FQNEAQ (reference sequence). CDR3 length: 13 residues. This CDR3 reads CASSFTANTETFF. CDR3 DNA sequence: TGTGCCAGCAGCTTCACCGCGAACACTGAAACTTTCTTT.

This clonotype was observed once. This chain connects TRBV24-1 to TRBJ2-5, with 9 bases fitting TRBD2. After removal of 4 bases from V and 2 bases from J, the junction contained 4 bases not matched to a gene. This CDR3 comprises 15 residues. Per the germline V gene, CDR1 is KGHDR and CDR2 is SFDVKD. CDR3 nucleotides: TGTGCCACCAGTGACTCTAGCGGGGTTCAAGAGACCCAGTACTTC. Encoded protein: CATSDSSGVQETQYF.

This clonotype has ten or more counts. This chain connects TRBV5-8 to TRBJ2-3; D uncertain. The CDR3 is made up of 14 amino acids. V was trimmed by 4 bases and J by 4 bases, leaving 13 bases between them. CDR1 SGHTS and CDR2 YDEGEE come from the germline V gene. CDR3 sequence reads: CASSPTLGPDTQYF. CDR3 bases: TGTGCCAGCAGCCCTACCTTGGGCCCAGATACGCAGTATTTT.

This clonotype has ten or more counts. This chain joins TRBV6-2 or TRBV6-3 and TRBJ2-7; possibly TRBD2 for D (5 bases). Germline assignment: CDR1 MNHEY and CDR2 SVGEGT. V lost 6 bases and J 6 bases, leaving 15 bases between the germline ends. CDR3 size: 13 residues. CDR3 DNA sequence: TGTGCCAGCAGCCCCGGGGTCCTTGTCGAGCAGTACTTC. Translation gives CASSPGVLVEQYF.

In this sample, this clonotype turned up many times. V gene TRBV20-1 combines with J gene TRBJ1-5; D ambiguous. This CDR3 contains 15 residues. Looked up from germline, CDR1 is DFQATT and CDR2 is SNEGSKA (reference sequence). V dropped 3 bases and J dropped 1 base, with 13 bases sitting between them. This CDR3 is CSASWSQISNQPQHF. CDR3 bases: TGCAGTGCTAGTTGGAGTCAGATAAGCAATCAGCCCCAGCATTTT.

At least ten counts were recorded for this clonotype. The V and J genes are TRBV20-1 and TRBJ2-1; TRBD1 aligns across 7 bases. This CDR3 contains 12 residues. Germline-derived CDR1 and CDR2 are DFQATT and SNEGSKA (reference sequence). J was trimmed by 9 bases and V by 3 bases; bases with no gene match: 5. CDR3 sequence: CSARRQGGEQFF. Here the CDR3 DNA reads TGCAGTGCTAGGAGACAGGGTGGTGAGCAGTTCTTC.

This clonotype was picked up many times. The CDR3 sequence is CASSIWTSGRAANEQFF. The CDR3 bases are TGTGCCAGTAGTATATGGACTAGCGGGAGGGCCGCCAATGAGCAGTTCTTC. The V call is TRBV19, the J call TRBJ2-1; 15 bases match TRBD2. CDR1 is LNHDA and CDR2 is SQIVND in the germline V gene (reference sequence). V was clipped by 2 bases and J by 6 bases; unmatched bases: 5. This CDR3 is 17 amino acids long. The full variable domain, with the rest looked up from reference TRBV19 and TRBJ2-1, is DGGITQSPKYLFRKEGQNVTLSCEQNLNHDAMYWYRQDPGQGLRLIYYSQIVNDFQKGDIAEGYSVSREKKESFPLTVTSAQKNPTAFYLCASSIWTSGRAANEQFFGPGTRLTVL.

The chain recombines TRBV7-8 with TRBJ2-7; D unresolved. Germline lookup yields CDR1 SGHVS and CDR2 FQNEAQ. The CDR3 extends over 13 amino acids. V lost 1 base, J lost 2 bases, and 6 bases lay in between. The CDR3 DNA sequence: TGTGCCAGCAGCTTAGTGATTACCTACGAGCAGTACTTC. This codes for CASSLVITYEQYF.

This chain joins TRBV6-1 and TRBJ1-5; D uncertain. Germline lookup yields CDR1 MNHNS and CDR2 SASEGT. CDR3 size: 15 residues. V was trimmed by 3 bases and J by 0 bases, leaving 9 bases between them. The CDR3 spells CASSDQINSNQPQHF. For the CDR3, the DNA is TGTGCCAGCAGTGACCAGATTAATAGCAATCAGCCCCAGCATTTT.

The chain couples TRBV7-2 to TRBJ2-5; 9 bases agree with TRBD2. The CDR3 loop spans 15 amino acids. Germline CDR1 and CDR2: SGHTA and FQGNSA. The V segment lost 4 bases and the J segment 0 bases; nucleotides outside the gene matches: 3. CDR3: CASSWLAGDQETQYF. The CDR3, as DNA: TGTGCCAGCAGCTGGTTAGCGGGGGACCAAGAGACCCAGTACTTC. The whole variable domain, filled in from reference TRBV7-2 and TRBJ2-5, reads GAGVSQSPSNKVTEKGKDVELRCDPISGHTALYWYRQSLGQGLEFLIYFQGNSAPDKSGLPSDRFSAERTGGSVSTLTIQRTQQEDSAVYLCASSWLAGDQETQYFGPGTRLLVL.

V and J are TRBV3-1 and TRBJ2-3; D ambiguous. Trimming removed 3 bases at V and 0 bases at J, with 13 bases between. The germline CDR1 and CDR2 sequences are LGHDT and YNNKEL (reference sequence). CDR3 size: 16 residues. DNA for the CDR3: TGTGCCAGCAGCCATCGCACCCCAGATAGCACAGATACGCAGTATTTT. Translation: CASSHRTPDSTDTQYF.

This clonotype was seen repeatedly, ten times or more. The chain has TRBV5-1 and TRBJ2-3; D gene unclear. The germline CDR1 and CDR2 sequences are SGHRS and YFSETQ. CDR3 size: 14 residues. The germline V and J ends were trimmed by 6 bases and 0 bases, with 11 bases remaining between them. The CDR3 loop is CASIGGTSTDTQYF. CDR3 DNA sequence: TGCGCCAGCATTGGCGGAACTAGCACAGATACGCAGTATTTT.

In this sample, this clonotype turned up once. A much bigger clone sits one base away, suggesting this may be a read error. The V and J genes are TRBV11-1 and TRBJ2-1; D remains unclear. This CDR3 comprises 15 residues. CDR1 SGHAT and CDR2 FQDESV come from the germline V gene (reference sequence). The DNA for the CDR3 is TGTGCCAGCAGCTTCGTTACGGGCTCCTACAATGGGCAGTTCTTC. Residues: CASSFVTGSYNGQFF.

In its sample, this clonotype was seen a few times. A clone one base away is much larger, so this may be a read error. The J gene is TRBJ1-2, the V gene TRBV4-3; possibly TRBD1 for D (6 bases). Trimming removed 3 bases from V and 6 bases from J, with 17 bases in between. In germline, CDR1 is LGHNA, CDR2 YSLEER. The CDR3 length is 15 residues. The CDR3 is CASSHRNVRGHGYTF. CDR3 DNA: TGCGCCAGCAGCCACCGAAATGTCAGGGGACATGGCTACACCTTC.

The rearrangement links TRBV18 to TRBJ2-7; D call uncertain. Deletions cut 0 bases from V and 0 bases from J, with 12 bases between. Germline CDR1 KGHSH, CDR2 LQKENI. The CDR3 is made up of 16 amino acids. The CDR3 protein is CASSPPGYLSSYEQYF. In DNA form, the CDR3 reads TGTGCCAGCTCACCACCGGGTTACCTAAGCTCCTACGAGCAGTACTTC.

This clonotype was detected a few times. This chain uses TRBV20-1 with TRBJ2-5; D remains ambiguous. Germline loops: CDR1 DFQATT, CDR2 SNEGSKA (reference sequence). Trimming left V 3 bases short and J 1 base short, with 6 bases between. The CDR3 contains 12 residues. Here the CDR3 DNA reads TGCAGTGCTAGCGATGCCCAAGAGACCCAGTACTTC. This gives the protein CSASDAQETQYF.